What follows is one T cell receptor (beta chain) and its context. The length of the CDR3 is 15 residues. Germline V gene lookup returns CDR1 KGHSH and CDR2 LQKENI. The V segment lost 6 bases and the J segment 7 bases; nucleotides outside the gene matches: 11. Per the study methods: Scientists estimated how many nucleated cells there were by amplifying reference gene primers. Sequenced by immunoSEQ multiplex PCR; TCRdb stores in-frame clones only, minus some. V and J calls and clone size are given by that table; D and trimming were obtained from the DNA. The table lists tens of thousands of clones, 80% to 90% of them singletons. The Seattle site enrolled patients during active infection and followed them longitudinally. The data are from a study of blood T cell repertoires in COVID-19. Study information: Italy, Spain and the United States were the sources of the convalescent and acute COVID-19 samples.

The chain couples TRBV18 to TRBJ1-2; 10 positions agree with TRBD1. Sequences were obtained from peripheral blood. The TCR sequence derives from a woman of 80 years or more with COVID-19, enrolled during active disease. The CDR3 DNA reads TGTGCCAGCTCTACCGGGACAGGGGTATATGGTGGCTACACCTTC. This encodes CASSTGTGVYGGYTF.